Each of the 16 T cell receptor beta chains below was sequenced from the same sample in a study of OX40 agonist ivuxolimab in advanced cancers. Sequenced by immunoSEQ multiplex PCR; TCRdb stores in-frame clones only, minus some. The sample includes around 44,000 clones, about 87% of them seen just once. The sequences come from CD4+ or CD8+ T cells sorted from blood, collected in a trial of the OX40 agonist ivuxolimab. Receptors were obtained from an adult with an advanced solid tumor such as melanoma, head and neck, liver or kidney cancer.

The CDR3 DNA sequence: TGCGCCAGCAGCCAAGCGGGTGGGGGCAATCAGCCCCAGCATTTT. Protein sequence: CASSQAGGGNQPQHF. V gene TRBV4-1 combines with J gene TRBJ1-5; no clear D. Germline CDR1 and CDR2: MGHRA and YSYEKL. V dropped 1 base and J dropped 2 bases, with 9 bases sitting between them. The CDR3 is 15 amino acids.

The genes are TRBV7-8 and TRBJ1-1, with D possibly being TRBD1 (6 bases). From germline, CDR1 is SGHVS and CDR2 FQNEAQ. CDR3 length: 14 amino acids. V lost 2 bases and J 3 bases, leaving 10 bases between the germline ends. The CDR3, as DNA: TGTGCCAGCAGCTTACAGGGGTTTCACACTGAAGCTTTCTTT. It specifies CASSLQGFHTEAFF.

The gene calls are TRBV2 and TRBJ2-7, with D possibly matching TRBD1 (6 bases). CDR1 is SNHLY and CDR2 is FYNNEI in the germline V gene. Trimming cost V 1 base and J 3 bases, with 13 bases left between them. There are 15 residues in the CDR3. The CDR3 loop reads CASSEESGEDYEQYF. The DNA of the CDR3 is TGTGCCAGCAGTGAAGAGTCAGGGGAAGACTACGAGCAGTACTTC.

V and J are TRBV15 and TRBJ2-7, with D possibly being TRBD1 (6 bases). The CDR3 loop spans 15 amino acids. Trimming removed 0 bases from V and 0 bases from J, with 9 bases in between. Germline assignment: CDR1 LNHNV and CDR2 YYDKDF (reference sequence). The CDR3 DNA reads TGTGCCACCAGCAGAGAACAGGGTTTCTCCTACGAGCAGTACTTC. Translation: CATSREQGFSYEQYF.

The genes are TRBV7-3 and TRBJ2-3; D is uncertain. Germline lookup yields CDR1 SGHTA and CDR2 FQGTGA. Trimming cost V 2 bases and J 3 bases, with 6 bases left between them. This CDR3 is 13 amino acids long. The CDR3 DNA sequence: TGTGCCAGCAGCTTATCTCCTACAGATACGCAGTATTTT. Translated, it gives CASSLSPTDTQYF.

A few counts support this clone. The genes are TRBV15 and TRBJ2-5, with D possibly TRBD1 on 5 matching bases. The CDR3 consists of 14 residues. Trimming stripped 5 bases from V and 5 bases from J, with 15 bases between. Germline loops: CDR1 LNHNV, CDR2 YYDKDF (reference sequence). The CDR3 DNA follows: TGTGCCACCAGCTCACAAAACTCAGGGGAGACCCAGTACTTC. It translates to CATSSQNSGETQYF.

This chain links TRBV7-8 with TRBJ2-7; D uncertain. The V gene lost 3 bases and the J gene lost 5 bases, with 14 bases spanning the gap. CDR1 is SGHVS and CDR2 is FQNEAQ in the germline V gene. The CDR3 totals 14 residues. CDR3 residues: CASSLRSKGHEQYF. In DNA form, the CDR3 reads TGTGCCAGCAGCTTGCGGTCGAAGGGCCACGAGCAGTACTTC.

The chain links TRBV19 to TRBJ1-2, with no clear D. V was trimmed by 9 bases and J by 3 bases, leaving 14 bases between them. There are 13 residues in the CDR3. The germline CDR1 and CDR2 sequences are LNHDA and SQIVND (reference sequence). As DNA, the CDR3 is TGTGCCAGCAAGGACGGATTTGACTATGGCTACACCTTC. Protein: CASKDGFDYGYTF.

Concerning this clone itself: The identical CDR3 is also encoded by other nucleotide sequences in the sample. The V call is TRBV5-1, the J call TRBJ2-7; TRBD1 aligns across 7 bases. V trimming: 5 bases; J trimming: 4 bases; junction bases outside the gene matches: 6. CDR1 SGHRS and CDR2 YFSETQ come from the germline V gene. This CDR3 spans 13 amino acids. The CDR3 coding sequence is TGCGCCAGCAGTACAGGGGATCCGTACGAGCAGTACTTC. Its translation: CASSTGDPYEQYF.

This sequence joins TRBV10-3 and TRBJ2-1; 11 positions agree with TRBD2. The CDR3 has 15 residues. V was pared by 3 bases and J by 8 bases, with 6 bases of the junction left unmatched. Looked up from germline, CDR1 is ENHRY and CDR2 is SYGVKD. CDR3 DNA: TGTGCCATCAGTGATAGCGGGGGGGCCGGGTATGAGCAGTTCTTC. Translated, it gives CAISDSGGAGYEQFF.

CDR3 sequence reads: CASSLDGVGSSQETQYF. CDR3 DNA sequence: TGCGCCAGCAGCTTGGATGGAGTGGGGAGTTCCCAAGAGACCCAGTACTTC. V is TRBV5-1 and J is TRBJ2-5; perhaps TRBD2 as D (5 bases). Germline V lookup: CDR1 SGHRS, CDR2 YFSETQ. The V end lost 0 bases, the J end lost 1 base, and 16 bases lay between the germline ends. The CDR3 runs 17 residues.

This clone was found once. The V call is TRBV6-6, the J call TRBJ2-5; perhaps D is TRBD1 or TRBD2 (5 bases each). This CDR3 spans 16 amino acids. Germline V CDR1 and CDR2: MNHNY, SVGAGI (reference sequence). Trimming removed 6 bases from V and 5 bases from J, with 22 bases in between. CDR3 region: CASSPPLGAVDETQYF. The CDR3 DNA follows: TGTGCCAGCAGCCCCCCCCTCGGGGCCGTGGATGAGACCCAGTACTTC.

V and J are TRBV25-1 and TRBJ2-1, with D unclear. Between the trimmed V and J ends, which lost 5 bases and 9 bases, there was a span of 14 bases. The germline V gene encodes CDR1 MGHDK and CDR2 SYGVNS. CDR3 length equals 13 residues. The CDR3 nucleotides are TGTGCCAGCAGTAATTACCCCGTGGGTGAGCAGTTCTTC. Its translation: CASSNYPVGEQFF.

This chain links TRBV5-8 with TRBJ2-7, with D hard to call. The CDR3 runs 15 residues. The germline V gene has CDR1 SGHTS and CDR2 YDEGEE. With 2 bases removed from V and 7 bases from J, the gap between germline ends came to 19 bases. CDR3 DNA: TGTGCCAGCAGCTTTCGGGCGGCTAAGGTGGGGGAGCAGTACTTC. This sequence encodes CASSFRAAKVGEQYF.

This clone was seen only a few times. V is TRBV2 and J is TRBJ1-6, with 8 nucleotides matching TRBD1. The ends lost 6 bases at V and 7 bases at J; junction bases unmatched: 5. The CDR3 consists of 14 residues. From germline, CDR1 is SNHLY and CDR2 FYNNEI. CDR3 region: CASRARTGNSPLHF. DNA of the CDR3: TGTGCCAGCAGGGCCCGGACAGGGAATTCACCCCTCCACTTT.

The V gene is TRBV6-5, the J gene TRBJ2-7; D remains ambiguous. The CDR3 is 12 amino acids. CDR1 and CDR2 from the germline V gene are MNHEY and SVGAGI. V dropped 6 bases and J dropped 6 bases, with 12 bases sitting between them. CDR3 in DNA: TGTGCCAGCAGGCATAGTCCGTCCGAGCAGTACTTC. Amino acid sequence: CASRHSPSEQYF.